These 3 T cell receptor beta chains share one sample of origin, sequenced in a study of blood T cell repertoires in COVID-19. Clones were sequenced by immunoSEQ multiplex PCR, and TCRdb holds only the in-frame ones, with some missing. Found here are tens of thousands of clones, about 90% of them singletons; the top ten hold around 2%. The sequenced sample was peripheral blood. These receptors originate from a man in his fifties or sixties with acute or convalescent COVID-19.

This clone occurred once. The CDR3 region is CASRIPGQRPMNTEAFF. CDR3 nucleotide sequence: TGTGCCAGCAGGATCCCGGGACAGAGACCAATGAACACTGAAGCTTTCTTT. The chain has TRBV28 and TRBJ1-1; 7 positions agree with TRBD1. This CDR3 comprises 17 residues. Germline V gene sequence: CDR1 MDHEN, CDR2 SYDVKM. Trimming cost V 6 bases and J 0 bases; bases outside gene matches: 13.

This clone was observed once. The CDR3 bases are TGTGCCAGCAGCTTCGGTCCGGGACAGGGGATCAACGAGCAGTACTTC. It translates to CASSFGPGQGINEQYF. The genes are TRBV5-4 and TRBJ2-7; 10 nucleotides match TRBD1. The junction had 10 bases not matched to a gene; V was cut back by 2 bases and J by 5 bases. The length of the CDR3 is 16 residues. Germline lookup yields CDR1 SGHNT and CDR2 YYREEE (reference sequence).

V and J are TRBV6-4 and TRBJ1-5, with 8 bases fitting TRBD1. V gave up 2 bases and J gave up 2 bases; unmatched junction bases: 8. The CDR3 covers 17 residues. The germline gives CDR1 MRHNA, CDR2 SNTAGT. The CDR3 sequence: CASSDPGQGRGNQPQHF. CDR3 sequence (DNA): TGTGCCAGCAGTGACCCAGGACAGGGTAGAGGCAATCAGCCCCAGCATTTT.